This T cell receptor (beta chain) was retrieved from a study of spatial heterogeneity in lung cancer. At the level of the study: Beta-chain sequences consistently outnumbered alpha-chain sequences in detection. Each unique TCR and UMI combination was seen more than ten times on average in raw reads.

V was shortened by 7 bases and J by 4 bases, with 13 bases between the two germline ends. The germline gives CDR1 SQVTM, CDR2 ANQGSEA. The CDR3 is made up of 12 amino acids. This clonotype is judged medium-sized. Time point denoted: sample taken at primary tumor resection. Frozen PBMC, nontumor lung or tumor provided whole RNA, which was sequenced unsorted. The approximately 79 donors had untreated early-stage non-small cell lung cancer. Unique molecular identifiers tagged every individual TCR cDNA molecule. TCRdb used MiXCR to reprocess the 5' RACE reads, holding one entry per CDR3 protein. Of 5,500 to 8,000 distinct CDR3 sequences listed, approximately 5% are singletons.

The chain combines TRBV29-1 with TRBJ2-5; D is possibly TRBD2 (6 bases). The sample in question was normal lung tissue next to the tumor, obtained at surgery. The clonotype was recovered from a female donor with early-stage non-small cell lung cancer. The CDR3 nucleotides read TGCAGCGCATGGCGGGACCCAGAGACCCAGTACTTC. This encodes CSAWRDPETQYF.